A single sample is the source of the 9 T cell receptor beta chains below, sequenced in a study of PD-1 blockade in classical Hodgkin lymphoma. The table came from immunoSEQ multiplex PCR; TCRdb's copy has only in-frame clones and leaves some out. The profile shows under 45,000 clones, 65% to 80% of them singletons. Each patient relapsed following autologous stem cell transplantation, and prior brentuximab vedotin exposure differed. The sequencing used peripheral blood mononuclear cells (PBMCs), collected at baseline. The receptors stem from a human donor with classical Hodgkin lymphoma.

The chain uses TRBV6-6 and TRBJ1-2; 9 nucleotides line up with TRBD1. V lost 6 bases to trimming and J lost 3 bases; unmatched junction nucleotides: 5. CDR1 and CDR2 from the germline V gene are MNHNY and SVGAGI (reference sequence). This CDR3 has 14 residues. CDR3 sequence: CASRERQGDYGYTF. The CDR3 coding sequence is TGTGCCAGCAGAGAGAGACAGGGGGACTATGGCTACACCTTC.

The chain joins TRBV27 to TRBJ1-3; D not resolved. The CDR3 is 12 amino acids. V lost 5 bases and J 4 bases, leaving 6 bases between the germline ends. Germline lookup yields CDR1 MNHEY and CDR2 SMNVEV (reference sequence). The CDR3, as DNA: TGTGCCAGCAGTCCGGGCGGAAACACCATATATTTT. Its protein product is CASSPGGNTIYF.

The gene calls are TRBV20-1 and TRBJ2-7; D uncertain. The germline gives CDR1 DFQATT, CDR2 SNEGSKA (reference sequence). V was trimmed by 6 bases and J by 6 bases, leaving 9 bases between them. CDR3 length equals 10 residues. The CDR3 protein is CSASRLEQYF. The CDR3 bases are TGCAGTGCCAGCCGGCTCGAGCAGTACTTC.

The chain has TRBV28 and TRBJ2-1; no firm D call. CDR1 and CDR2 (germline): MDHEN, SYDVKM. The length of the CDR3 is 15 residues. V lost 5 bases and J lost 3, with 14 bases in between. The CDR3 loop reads CASSPPWGNYNEQFF. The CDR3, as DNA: TGTGCCAGCAGTCCGCCCTGGGGAAACTACAATGAGCAGTTCTTC. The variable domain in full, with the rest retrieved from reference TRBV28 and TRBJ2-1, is DVKVTQSSRYLVKRTGEKVFLECVQDMDHENMFWYRQDPGLGLRLIYFSYDVKMKEKGDIPEGYSVSREKKERFSLILESASTNQTSMYLCASSPPWGNYNEQFFGPGTRLTVL.

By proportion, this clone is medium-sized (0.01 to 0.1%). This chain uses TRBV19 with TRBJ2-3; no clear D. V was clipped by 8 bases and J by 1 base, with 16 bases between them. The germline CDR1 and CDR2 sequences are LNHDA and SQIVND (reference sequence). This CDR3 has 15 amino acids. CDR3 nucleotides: TGTGCCAGTGGCTATATGACGTCAGGCACAGATACGCAGTATTTT. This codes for CASGYMTSGTDTQYF.

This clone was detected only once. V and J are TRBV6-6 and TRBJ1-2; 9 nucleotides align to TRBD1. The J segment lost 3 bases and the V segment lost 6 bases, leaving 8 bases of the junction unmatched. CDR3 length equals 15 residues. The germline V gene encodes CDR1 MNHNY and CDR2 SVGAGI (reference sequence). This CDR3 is CASSTGTGIHYGYTF. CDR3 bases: TGTGCCAGCAGCACCGGGACAGGGATACACTATGGCTACACCTTC.

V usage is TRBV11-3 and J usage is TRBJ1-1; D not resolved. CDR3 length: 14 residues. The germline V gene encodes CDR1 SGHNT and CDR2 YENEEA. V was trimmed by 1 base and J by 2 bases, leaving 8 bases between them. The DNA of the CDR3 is TGTGCCAGCAGCTTAGGGGGTCCTAACACTGAAGCTTTCTTT. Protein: CASSLGGPNTEAFF.

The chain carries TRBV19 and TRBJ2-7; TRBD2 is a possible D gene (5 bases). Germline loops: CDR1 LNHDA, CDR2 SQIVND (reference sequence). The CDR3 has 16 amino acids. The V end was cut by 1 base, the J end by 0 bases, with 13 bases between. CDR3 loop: CASSIVPGKNSYEQYF. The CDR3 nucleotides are TGTGCCAGTAGTATAGTCCCGGGGAAGAACTCCTACGAGCAGTACTTC.

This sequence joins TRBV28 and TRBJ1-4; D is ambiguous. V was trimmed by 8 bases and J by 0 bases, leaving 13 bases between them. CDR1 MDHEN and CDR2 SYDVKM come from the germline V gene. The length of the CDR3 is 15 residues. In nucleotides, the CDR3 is TGTGCCAGCGGGAGGATTCGTGCAACTAATGAAAAACTGTTTTTT. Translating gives CASGRIRATNEKLFF. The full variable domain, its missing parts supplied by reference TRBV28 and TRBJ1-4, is DVKVTQSSRYLVKRTGEKVFLECVQDMDHENMFWYRQDPGLGLRLIYFSYDVKMKEKGDIPEGYSVSREKKERFSLILESASTNQTSMYLCASGRIRATNEKLFFGSGTQLSVL.